The next 26 T cell receptor beta chains were all read from a single sample in a study of persistence of HIV-infected CD4 T cells. The libraries were made with immunoSEQ version 4 in survey mode. The table came from immunoSEQ multiplex PCR; TCRdb's copy has only in-frame clones and leaves some out. This repertoire shows some 30,000 clones, roughly 70% found once; its top ten account for roughly 1.4%. For these TCRs, the target antigens are not known. Overlapping HIV-1 Gag 15-mer peptides at 0.8 to 1 ug per peptide per mL were used. Sorting of responding CD4+ T cells relied on upregulated CD40 ligand together with CD69. The sample in question was CD4+ T cells sorted from PBMCs after roughly 18-hour stimulation, obtained from a patient who received antiretroviral therapy. The receptors were gathered from an adult man with HIV who was CMV-seropositive.

This clone is classed as medium-sized. The gene calls are TRBV27 and TRBJ2-7; D is uncertain. Trimming shortened V by 4 bases and J by 1 base, and 14 bases separated the two germline ends. Germline V lookup: CDR1 MNHEY, CDR2 SMNVEV (reference sequence). This CDR3 region has 15 residues. As DNA, the CDR3 is TGTGCCAGCAGTTCCTTGGGGTCTGGGTCCTACGAGCAGTACTTC. This codes for CASSSLGSGSYEQYF.

This clone was seen more than once but under ten times. Additional DNA sequences in this sample encode the identical CDR3. The CDR3 region has the DNA TGTGCCAGCTTGTCCTCTGGAAACACCATATATTTT. Its translation: CASLSSGNTIYF. The gene calls are TRBV6-5 and TRBJ1-3; D ambiguous. The germline gives CDR1 MNHEY, CDR2 SVGAGI. Trimming removed 8 bases at V and 0 bases at J, with 5 bases between. CDR3 length equals 12 residues.

This clone appeared once. The V gene is TRBV2, the J gene TRBJ2-7; 9 nucleotides line up with TRBD1. The CDR3 consists of 13 residues. V trimming: 4 bases; J trimming: 8 bases; junction bases outside the gene matches: 6. Germline loops: CDR1 SNHLY, CDR2 FYNNEI. The CDR3 DNA reads TGTGCCAGCAGTGGCGGGACAGGGAACAAGCAGTACTTC. Translated: CASSGGTGNKQYF.

The V call is TRBV6-5, the J call TRBJ2-6, with D unresolved. Trimming removed 6 bases from V and 3 bases from J, with 12 bases in between. Germline CDR1 and CDR2: MNHEY and SVGAGI. This CDR3 is 15 amino acids long. CDR3 amino acids: CASRDGSSGANVLTF. CDR3 bases: TGTGCCAGCAGGGACGGTTCAAGTGGGGCCAACGTCCTGACTTTC.

V and J are TRBV30 and TRBJ2-1; no reliable D call. Between the trimmed V and J ends, which lost 5 bases and 11 bases, there was a span of 22 bases. CDR3 length equals 14 residues. Germline V gives CDR1 GTSNPN, CDR2 SVGIG (reference sequence). The CDR3 region has the DNA TGTGCCTGGCCCCCGGTGAGGCCCCCCCGGAAGCAGTTCTTC. Amino acid sequence: CAWPPVRPPRKQFF. Full variable domain (rest looked up from reference TRBV30 and TRBJ2-1): SQTIHQWPATLVQPVGSPLSLECTVEGTSNPNLYWYRQAAGRGLQLLFYSVGIGQISSEVPQNLSASRPQDRQFILSSKKLLLSDSGFYLCAWPPVRPPRKQFFGPGTRLTVL.

The V gene is TRBV5-1, the J gene TRBJ1-4; 8 bases align to TRBD1. V dropped 0 bases and J dropped 5; count of bases not matched to a gene: 0. Germline V gene data show CDR1 as SGHRS and CDR2 as YFSETQ. CDR3 length: 14 residues. The CDR3 coding sequence is TGCGCCAGCAGCTTGGACAGGGGGAATGAAAAACTGTTTTTT. Its protein is CASSLDRGNEKLFF.

The chain carries TRBV19 and TRBJ2-1, with 7 bases fitting TRBD1. Germline CDR1 and CDR2: LNHDA and SQIVND (reference sequence). This CDR3 comprises 14 residues. The J segment lost 7 bases and the V segment lost 3 bases, leaving 6 bases of the junction unmatched. CDR3: CASSIQQGRNEQFF. In nucleotides, the CDR3 is TGTGCCAGTAGTATTCAACAGGGGAGAAATGAGCAGTTCTTC.

The rearrangement uses TRBV19 and TRBJ2-1; D might be TRBD2 (6 bases). Germline lookup yields CDR1 LNHDA and CDR2 SQIVND (reference sequence). Trimming removed 7 bases from V and 5 bases from J, with 21 bases in between. The CDR3 is 16 residues long. The CDR3 here is CASTPNAPGDDNEQFF. CDR3 nucleotides: TGTGCCAGTACCCCTAACGCCCCGGGGGATGACAATGAGCAGTTCTTC.

V usage is TRBV3-1 (or the pseudogene TRBV3-2) and J usage is TRBJ2-7; TRBD1 matches at 9 bases. The CDR3 sequence is 13 residues long. The V gene's germline CDR1 is LGHDT and CDR2 YNNKEL (reference sequence). V trimming: 4 bases; J trimming: 8 bases; junction bases outside the gene matches: 6. As DNA, the CDR3 is TGTGCCAGCAGCCCGGGACAGGGAAGGCAGCAGTACTTC. It yields the protein CASSPGQGRQQYF.

V gene TRBV2 combines with J gene TRBJ2-1; TRBD2 aligns across 7 bases. CDR3 size: 12 residues. Germline V gives CDR1 SNHLY, CDR2 FYNNEI. The trim removed 7 bases at V and 9 bases at J, leaving 6 bases unmatched. The CDR3 loop reads CASTLIAGEQFF. The CDR3 DNA reads TGTGCCAGCACCCTTATAGCGGGTGAGCAGTTCTTC.

This clone was observed a handful of times. This chain uses TRBV6-4 with TRBJ1-2; D ambiguous. The CDR3 spans 13 residues. Trimming took 2 bases from V and 7 from J, leaving 11 bases between them. Germline CDR1 is MRHNA and CDR2 is SNTAGT. Written as DNA, the CDR3 is TGTGCCAGCAGTGACCCCCCGTCGGGTGGCTACACCTTC. It is translated as CASSDPPSGGYTF.

This clone is judged medium-sized (0.01 to 0.1%). The V call is TRBV15, the J call TRBJ2-3, with a tentative D call TRBD2 (5 bases). The CDR3 is made up of 16 amino acids. The germline V and J ends were trimmed by 5 bases and 2 bases, with 17 bases remaining between them. CDR1 LNHNV and CDR2 YYDKDF come from the germline V gene (reference sequence). CDR3 in DNA: TGTGCCACCAGCTGGCCCCAAGCGGAACTCACAGATACGCAGTATTTT. Amino acids: CATSWPQAELTDTQYF.

The table lists this clone with a few counts. The chain recombines TRBV2 with TRBJ2-3; D is perhaps TRBD1 (6 bases). Trimming shortened V by 10 bases and J by 6 bases, and 20 bases separated the two germline ends. The CDR3 contains 14 residues. The V gene's germline CDR1 is SNHLY and CDR2 FYNNEI. Here the CDR3 reads CATQLYTGTDTQYF. For the CDR3, the DNA is TGTGCCACCCAGCTTTATACAGGGACGGATACGCAGTATTTT.

The table lists this clone with a count of one. The chain joins TRBV27 to TRBJ1-2; TRBD1 is a possible D gene (5 bases). Trimming left V 3 bases short and J 5 bases short, with 10 bases between. This CDR3 spans 13 amino acids. Germline V gene data show CDR1 as MNHEY and CDR2 as SMNVEV (reference sequence). The CDR3, as DNA: TGTGCCAGCAGTTTGACCGCAGGGTATGGCTACACCTTC. Its translation is CASSLTAGYGYTF.

In its sample, this clone was seen a few times. The chain carries TRBV10-2 and TRBJ1-1, with D possibly matching TRBD1 (6 bases). The CDR3 spans 16 residues. The germline V and J ends were trimmed by 6 bases and 5 bases, with 22 bases remaining between them. Germline CDR1 is WSHSY and CDR2 is SAAADI. The DNA of the CDR3 is TGCGCCAGCAGCATCTTACGAACGGGGGCAAAGACTGAAGCTTTCTTT. Translated: CASSILRTGAKTEAFF.

The genes are TRBV12-3 or TRBV12-4 and TRBJ2-7; TRBD2 might be the D (6 bases). This CDR3 is built from 12 residues. V lost 2 bases to trimming and J lost 6 bases, with 8 bases between them. CDR3 DNA: TGTGCCAGCAGTTTACAGGGAGGCGAGCAGTACTTC. It codes for CASSLQGGEQYF.

The chain links TRBV6-5 to TRBJ1-6; D not certain. Germline CDR1 and CDR2: MNHEY and SVGAGI. Trimming removed 4 bases at V and 7 bases at J, with 8 bases between. There are 13 residues in the CDR3. CDR3 sequence reads: CASSSRVNSPLHF. The CDR3 region has the DNA TGTGCCAGCAGTTCCCGAGTGAATTCACCCCTCCACTTT.

This rearrangement joins TRBV6-1 to TRBJ2-3, with 10 bases that match TRBD1. The CDR3 has 18 residues. J gave up 1 base and V 1 base, and 8 bases lay outside the gene matches. The germline V gene has CDR1 MNHNS and CDR2 SASEGT. In nucleotides, the CDR3 is TGTGCCAGCAGTGAAGGTCACCCCGGGACAGGGGGCACAGATACGCAGTATTTT. Translation gives CASSEGHPGTGGTDTQYF.

This chain uses TRBV3-1 (or the pseudogene TRBV3-2) with TRBJ2-7, with D perhaps TRBD1 (6 bases). CDR3 length equals 16 residues. Germline-derived CDR1 and CDR2 are LGHDT and YNNKEL (reference sequence). Trimming took off 1 base at V and 1 base at J, with 14 bases between the two ends. The CDR3 spells CASSQGGPTLSYEQYF. The CDR3 DNA reads as TGTGCCAGCAGCCAAGGGGGGCCTACCCTATCCTACGAGCAGTACTTC.

The genes are TRBV2 and TRBJ1-5; no firm D call. The CDR3 spans 12 residues. V lost 7 bases to trimming and J lost 1 base, with 5 bases between them. CDR1 and CDR2 from the germline V gene are SNHLY and FYNNEI. The DNA of the CDR3 is TGTGCCAGCACCCTCAGCAATCAGCCCCAGCATTTT. Translated: CASTLSNQPQHF. Full variable domain (missing parts from reference TRBV2 and TRBJ1-5): EPEVTQTPSHQVTQMGQEVILRCVPISNHLYFYWYRQILGQKVEFLVSFYNNEISEKSEIFDDQFSVERPDGSNFTLKIRSTKLEDSAMYFCASTLSNQPQHFGDGTRLSIL.

This chain joins TRBV19 and TRBJ1-3; D not certain. Between the trimmed V and J ends, which lost 5 bases and 3 bases, there was a span of 11 bases. Per the germline V gene, CDR1 is LNHDA and CDR2 is SQIVND (reference sequence). The CDR3 sequence is 14 residues long. The DNA for the CDR3 is TGTGCCAGTAGTGCCTTACAGATTGGAAACACCATATATTTT. This gives the protein CASSALQIGNTIYF.

The rearrangement joins TRBV19 to TRBJ2-6, with 11 bases that match TRBD2. The junction had 7 bases not matched to a gene; V was cut back by 6 bases and J by 0 bases. The CDR3 sequence is 18 residues long. Germline CDR1 reads LNHDA; CDR2 reads SQIVND (reference sequence). The DNA for the CDR3 is TGTGCCAGTAGCACCGGACTAGCGGGTTTCTCTGGGGCCAACGTCCTGACTTTC. It encodes CASSTGLAGFSGANVLTF.

The chain carries TRBV5-1 and TRBJ2-7, with 9 bases lining up with TRBD1. The CDR3 length is 16 residues. The V gene's germline CDR1 is SGHRS and CDR2 YFSETQ. The ends lost 0 bases at V and 6 bases at J; junction bases unmatched: 10. The CDR3 bases are TGCGCCAGCAGCTTGGCAATAGGGACAGGGAGCATCGAGCAGTACTTC. Translating gives CASSLAIGTGSIEQYF.

This rearrangement joins TRBV19 to TRBJ2-7; D ambiguous. Between the trimmed V and J ends, which lost 7 bases and 1 base, there was a span of 26 bases. The CDR3 contains 18 residues. Per the germline V gene, CDR1 is LNHDA and CDR2 is SQIVND (reference sequence). The chain's CDR3 is CASTPKGPYNGFSYEQYF. CDR3 DNA: TGTGCCAGTACCCCCAAAGGACCGTATAATGGGTTTTCCTACGAGCAGTACTTC.

The chain recombines TRBV7-3 with TRBJ2-3, with D possibly being TRBD1 (5 bases). Germline V gene data show CDR1 as SGHTA and CDR2 as FQGTGA. The CDR3 totals 15 residues. V was pared by 2 bases and J by 1 base, with 10 bases between. CDR3 sequence reads: CASSLQGSGTDTQYF. The CDR3, as DNA: TGTGCCAGCAGCTTACAGGGATCTGGCACAGATACGCAGTATTTT.

The chain has TRBV30 and TRBJ1-2; D gene unclear. The CDR3 is 13 residues long. Germline V gene sequence: CDR1 GTSNPN, CDR2 SVGIG (reference sequence). The germline V and J ends were trimmed by 5 bases and 7 bases, with 17 bases remaining between them. The CDR3 DNA reads TGTGCCTGGTTGGGCACCGGAACGGGTGGCTACACCTTC. It encodes CAWLGTGTGGYTF.